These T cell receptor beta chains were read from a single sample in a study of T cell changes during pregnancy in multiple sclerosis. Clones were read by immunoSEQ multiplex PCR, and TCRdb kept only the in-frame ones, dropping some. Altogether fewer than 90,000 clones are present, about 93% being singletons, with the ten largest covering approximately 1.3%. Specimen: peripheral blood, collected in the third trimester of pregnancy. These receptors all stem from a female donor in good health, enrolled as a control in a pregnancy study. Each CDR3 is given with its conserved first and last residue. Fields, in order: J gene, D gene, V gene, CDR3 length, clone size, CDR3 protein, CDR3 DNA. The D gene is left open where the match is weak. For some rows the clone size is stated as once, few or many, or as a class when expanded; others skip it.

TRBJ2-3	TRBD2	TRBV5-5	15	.	CASSLGTRGGDTQYF	TGTGCCAGCAGCTTAGGGACTAGGGGGGGCGATACGCAGTATTTT
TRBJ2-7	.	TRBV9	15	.	CASSVDGARSYEQYF	TGTGCCAGCAGCGTAGATGGGGCGCGATCCTACGAGCAGTACTTC
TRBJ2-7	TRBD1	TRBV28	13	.	CATVGQGAYEQYF	TGTGCCACCGTGGGACAGGGGGCCTACGAGCAGTACTTC
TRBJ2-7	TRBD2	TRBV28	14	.	CASSFPGGVDEQYF	TGTGCCAGCAGTTTCCCCGGGGGGGTGGACGAGCAGTACTTC
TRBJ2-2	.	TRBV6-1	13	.	CVAQRMNTGELFF	TGTGTCGCACAGCGGATGAACACCGGGGAGCTGTTTTTT
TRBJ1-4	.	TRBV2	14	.	CASNFQGLNEKLFF	TGTGCCAGCAACTTCCAGGGTCTAAATGAAAAACTGTTTTTT
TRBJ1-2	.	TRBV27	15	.	CASSSRQGVGYGYTF	TGTGCCAGCAGTTCCAGGCAGGGCGTAGGCTATGGCTACACCTTC
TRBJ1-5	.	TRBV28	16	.	CASSITTAGRNQPQHF	TGTGCCAGCAGTATAACTACGGCAGGGAGGAATCAGCCCCAGCATTTT
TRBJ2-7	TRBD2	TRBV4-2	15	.	CASSQGLAVAYEQYF	TGTGCCAGCAGCCAAGGACTAGCGGTTGCCTACGAGCAGTACTTC
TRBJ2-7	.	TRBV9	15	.	CASSVALGQFYEQYF	TGTGCCAGCAGCGTAGCACTCGGACAGTTCTACGAGCAGTACTTC
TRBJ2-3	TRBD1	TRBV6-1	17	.	CASSEAVGQGATDTQYF	TGTGCCAGCAGTGAAGCGGTCGGACAGGGGGCCACAGATACGCAGTATTTT
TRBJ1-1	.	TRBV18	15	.	CASSPRGEGNTEAFF	TGTGCCAGCTCACCACGGGGGGAGGGGAACACTGAAGCTTTCTTT
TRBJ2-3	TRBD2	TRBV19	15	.	CASRSASGRTDTQYF	TGTGCCAGTAGGTCGGCTAGCGGGAGGACAGATACGCAGTATTTT
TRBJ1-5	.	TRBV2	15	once	CASSEKGHSNQPQHF	TGTGCCAGCAGTGAAAAGGGGCATAGCAATCAGCCCCAGCATTTT
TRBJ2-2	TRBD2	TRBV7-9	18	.	CASSPGWTSGRGAGELFF	TGTGCCAGCAGCCCCGGGTGGACTAGCGGACGCGGAGCGGGGGAGCTGTTTTTT
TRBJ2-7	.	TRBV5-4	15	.	CASSQDRAGIYEQYF	TGTGCCAGCAGCCAGGATAGGGCAGGGATATACGAGCAGTACTTC
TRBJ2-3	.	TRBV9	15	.	CASSVAAQSTDTQYF	TGTGCCAGCAGCGTAGCTGCTCAGAGCACAGATACGCAGTATTTT
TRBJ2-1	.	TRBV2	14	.	CASKKDQTYNEQFF	TGTGCCAGCAAGAAAGATCAGACCTACAATGAGCAGTTCTTC
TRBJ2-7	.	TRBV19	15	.	CASSTGVDMDYEQYF	TGTGCCAGCTCGACCGGGGTCGATATGGACTACGAGCAGTACTTC
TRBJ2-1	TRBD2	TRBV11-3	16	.	CASSPASGSSYNEQFF	TGTGCCAGCAGCCCCGCTAGCGGATCGTCCTACAATGAGCAGTTCTTC
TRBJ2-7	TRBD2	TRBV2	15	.	CASREGLAGGREQYF	TGTGCCAGCAGGGAGGGACTAGCGGGAGGGCGCGAGCAGTACTTC
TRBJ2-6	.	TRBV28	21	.	CASSFVELGGPRGDGANVLTF	TGTGCCAGCAGTTTCGTCGAGCTAGGTGGGCCCCGCGGGGATGGGGCCAACGTCCTGACTTTC
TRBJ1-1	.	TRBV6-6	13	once	CASSSAGGYEAFF	TGTGCCAGCAGTTCCGCTGGAGGATATGAAGCTTTCTTT
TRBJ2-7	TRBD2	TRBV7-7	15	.	CASSLAQRELSEQYF	TGTGCTAGCAGCTTAGCTCAGCGGGAGTTAAGCGAGCAGTACTTC
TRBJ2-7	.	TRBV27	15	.	CASSLVGLPTGEQYF	TGTGCCAGCAGTTTAGTGGGACTCCCTACGGGCGAGCAGTACTTC
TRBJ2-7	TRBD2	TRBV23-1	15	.	CASPATFRGAYEQYF	TGCGCCAGCCCCGCTACCTTTCGGGGGGCCTACGAGCAGTACTTC
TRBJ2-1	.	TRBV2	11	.	CASTDSREQFF	TGTGCCAGCACCGACTCGAGGGAGCAGTTCTTC
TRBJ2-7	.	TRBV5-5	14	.	CASSLFASYNEQYF	TGTGCCAGCAGCTTGTTTGCTAGCTATAACGAGCAGTACTTC
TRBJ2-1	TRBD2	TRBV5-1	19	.	CASSLVPLAGGRTYNEQFF	TGCGCCAGCAGCTTGGTTCCACTAGCGGGAGGACGCACCTACAATGAGCAGTTCTTC
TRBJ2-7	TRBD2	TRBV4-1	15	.	CASSQVLAGPYEQYF	TGCGCCAGCAGCCAAGTGCTAGCGGGACCATACGAGCAGTACTTC
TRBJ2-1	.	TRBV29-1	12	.	CSALQEWGEQFF	TGCAGCGCTTTACAGGAATGGGGTGAGCAGTTCTTC
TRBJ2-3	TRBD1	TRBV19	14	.	CASSTQGSTDTQYF	TGTGCCAGTAGTACACAGGGGTCCACAGATACGCAGTATTTT
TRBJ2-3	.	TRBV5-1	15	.	CASSLLSGNSDTQYF	TGCGCCAGCAGCTTGTTGTCGGGAAACTCAGATACGCAGTATTTT
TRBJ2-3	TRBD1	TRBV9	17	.	CASSPPPRTGFTDTQYF	TGTGCCAGCAGCCCACCCCCGAGGACAGGGTTCACAGATACGCAGTATTTT
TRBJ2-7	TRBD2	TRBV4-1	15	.	CASSQVEREASKQYF	TGCGCCAGCAGCCAAGTCGAGCGGGAGGCTTCCAAGCAGTACTTC
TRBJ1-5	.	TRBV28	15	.	CASSYNTQGNQPQHF	TGTGCCAGCAGTTACAACACCCAGGGAAATCAGCCCCAGCATTTT
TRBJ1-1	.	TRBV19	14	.	CASSPRTGYTEAFF	TGTGCCAGTAGTCCTCGAACAGGTTACACTGAAGCTTTCTTT